Presented here are 17 T cell receptor beta chains from one specimen sequenced in a study of T cells after yellow fever vaccination. TCRdb reanalysed the 5' RACE reads using MiXCR and keeps one entry per CDR3 protein. The table has about 360,000 distinct CDR3 sequences, 6.2% seen once; the top ten hold about 15%. Sample: PBMCs, taken 5 days after the yellow fever booster vaccination. The receptors shown here come from a man aged 30 to 39 who received the YFV17D yellow fever vaccine.

This clonotype was found a few times. The rearrangement uses TRBV20-1 and TRBJ2-7; TRBD2 agrees at 8 bases. This CDR3 contains 14 residues. Germline V lookup: CDR1 DFQATT, CDR2 SNEGSKA (reference sequence). V was clipped by 5 bases and J by 3 bases; unmatched bases: 9. The CDR3 nucleotides are TGCAGTGCTCTCCCCGGGACTAGAGGCTACGAGCAGTACTTC. Amino acids: CSALPGTRGYEQYF.

The table lists this clonotype with many counts. The chain employs TRBV5-1 and TRBJ1-5; D call uncertain. Trimming took off 4 bases at V and 3 bases at J, with 8 bases between the two ends. CDR3 length: 13 amino acids. Germline V gives CDR1 SGHRS, CDR2 YFSETQ. For the CDR3, the DNA is TGCGCCAGCAGCCCCGACTACAATCAGCCCCAGCATTTT. Protein: CASSPDYNQPQHF.

The V gene is TRBV10-2, the J gene TRBJ2-3; 11 bases agree with TRBD2. The CDR3 has 17 amino acids. Germline CDR1 is WSHSY and CDR2 is SAAADI. V lost 2 bases to trimming and J lost 0 bases; unmatched junction nucleotides: 4. CDR3 sequence reads: CASSELTSGTSTDTQYF. The CDR3 DNA reads TGCGCCAGCAGTGAGCTGACTAGCGGGACGAGCACAGATACGCAGTATTTT.

This clonotype was picked up many times. The chain is built from TRBV7-8 and TRBJ2-5; TRBD2 aligns across 15 bases. This CDR3 is built from 16 residues. J lost 5 bases, V lost 5 bases, and 6 bases had no gene match. Germline V gene lookup returns CDR1 SGHVS and CDR2 FQNEAQ. CDR3 sequence (DNA): TGTGCCAGCAGCCGTGGACTAGCGGGAGGGCCGGAGACCCAGTACTTC. It yields the protein CASSRGLAGGPETQYF.

The rearrangement joins TRBV20-1 to TRBJ1-1; 9 positions match TRBD1. Trimming took 6 bases from V and 4 from J; bases not matched to a gene: 9. This CDR3 region has 14 residues. Germline-derived CDR1 and CDR2 are DFQATT and SNEGSKA (reference sequence). The CDR3 region is CSAPNRGRGTEAFF. The CDR3 DNA is TGCAGTGCCCCTAACAGGGGGCGGGGCACTGAAGCTTTCTTT.

This clonotype was observed a few times. This chain links TRBV12-5 with TRBJ2-1; D gene unclear. Trimming stripped 2 bases from V and 8 bases from J, with 10 bases between. The CDR3 consists of 13 residues. CDR1 is LGHNT and CDR2 is FRNRAP in the germline V gene. CDR3 nucleotides: TGTGCTAGTGGTTTGACCCCCCCCGATGAGCAGTTCTTC. Its translation is CASGLTPPDEQFF.

This clonotype turned up a few times. This chain joins TRBV3-1 and TRBJ2-7; D not certain. V was clipped by 6 bases and J by 3 bases, with 12 bases between them. CDR1 and CDR2 (germline): LGHDT, YNNKEL (reference sequence). The length of the CDR3 is 13 residues. The chain's CDR3 is CASSSGPDYEQYF. The CDR3 coding sequence is TGTGCCAGCAGTTCCGGACCGGACTACGAGCAGTACTTC.

This clonotype was seen a handful of times. The genes are TRBV6-1 and TRBJ2-3; D possibly uses TRBD1 or TRBD2 (5 bases each). The CDR3 loop spans 14 amino acids. Germline V gives CDR1 MNHNS, CDR2 SASEGT. V was trimmed by 4 bases and J by 0 bases, leaving 8 bases between them. The CDR3 region is CASSGGVSTDTQYF. The CDR3 nucleotides read TGTGCCAGCAGTGGAGGGGTTAGCACAGATACGCAGTATTTT.

This clonotype was seen a handful of times. This chain joins TRBV29-1 and TRBJ2-3, with D perhaps being TRBD1 or TRBD2 (5 bases each). From germline, CDR1 is SQVTM and CDR2 ANQGSEA. V lost 4 bases and J lost 6, with 17 bases in between. The CDR3 consists of 14 residues. In nucleotides, the CDR3 is TGCAGCGTTGTTTTGGGACCCAGAGGGGATACGCAGTATTTT. Protein product: CSVVLGPRGDTQYF.

The chain couples TRBV5-1 to TRBJ2-7; possibly TRBD1 for D (6 bases). Trimming took off 3 bases at V and 2 bases at J, with 12 bases between the two ends. CDR3 length: 14 amino acids. Germline values: CDR1 SGHRS, CDR2 YFSETQ. Here the CDR3 reads CASSSGQKTYEQYF. The CDR3 DNA reads as TGCGCCAGCAGCTCGGGACAAAAAACCTACGAGCAGTACTTC.

The chain combines TRBV20-1 with TRBJ2-3; D is unclear. V dropped 8 bases and J dropped 6 bases, with 12 bases sitting between them. The CDR3 totals 11 residues. Germline values: CDR1 DFQATT, CDR2 SNEGSKA (reference sequence). CDR3 in amino acids: CSTNALDTQYF. The CDR3 bases are TGCAGTACTAATGCGTTGGATACGCAGTATTTT.

A few counts support this clonotype. The V gene is TRBV18, the J gene TRBJ2-3, with 9 nucleotides matching TRBD1. The germline V gene encodes CDR1 KGHSH and CDR2 LQKENI. V lost 2 bases to trimming and J lost 5 bases; unmatched junction nucleotides: 5. CDR3 length: 15 amino acids. The CDR3 bases are TGTGCCAGCTCACCAAGGACAGGGGCCTTAGATACGCAGTATTTT. Translating it yields CASSPRTGALDTQYF.

This clonotype has ten or more counts. The rearrangement joins TRBV6-5 to TRBJ2-2, with 10 nucleotides matching TRBD2. The CDR3 is made up of 19 amino acids. V was pared by 2 bases and J by 6 bases, with 15 bases of the junction left unmatched. Per the germline V gene, CDR1 is MNHEY and CDR2 is SVGAGI. CDR3 protein: CASSYTVTSLAGVAGELFF. The CDR3 DNA is TGTGCCAGCAGTTACACCGTCACCTCTCTAGCGGGGGTCGCCGGGGAGCTGTTTTTT.

This clonotype turned up a few times. J is TRBJ2-2 and V is TRBV30; 12 bases align to TRBD2. Germline assignment: CDR1 GTSNPN and CDR2 SVGIG (reference sequence). The trim removed 4 bases at V and 6 bases at J, leaving 6 bases unmatched. This CDR3 is built from 15 residues. The CDR3 protein is CAWTSGRAAAGELFF. The DNA for the CDR3 is TGTGCCTGGACTAGCGGGAGGGCCGCGGCCGGGGAGCTGTTTTTT. The variable domain in full, completed from reference TRBV30 and TRBJ2-2, reads SQTIHQWPATLVQPVGSPLSLECTVEGTSNPNLYWYRQAAGRGLQLLFYSVGIGQISSEVPQNLSASRPQDRQFILSSKKLLLSDSGFYLCAWTSGRAAAGELFFGEGSRLTVL.

The chain recombines TRBV29-1 with TRBJ2-3, with D possibly being TRBD2 (5 bases). The germline CDR1 and CDR2 sequences are SQVTM and ANQGSEA. This CDR3 is 12 amino acids long. V shed 7 bases and J shed 3 bases, with 11 bases lying between them. The CDR3 region is CSARAGTDTQYF. CDR3 nucleotides: TGCAGCGCCCGGGCGGGTACAGATACGCAGTATTTT.

This clonotype showed up just a few times. V is TRBV27 and J is TRBJ2-7, with D perhaps matching TRBD1 (6 bases). Germline lookup yields CDR1 MNHEY and CDR2 SMNVEV (reference sequence). V was shortened by 4 bases and J by 1 base, with 11 bases between the two germline ends. This CDR3 spans 14 amino acids. DNA of the CDR3: TGTGCCAGCAGTTCCCAGGGGCCATCCTACGAGCAGTACTTC. Protein product: CASSSQGPSYEQYF.

The chain uses TRBV6-5 and TRBJ2-1; tentatively, D is TRBD2 (6 bases). V lost 2 bases and J 4 bases, leaving 6 bases between the germline ends. The CDR3 contains 13 residues. Germline V gene data show CDR1 as MNHEY and CDR2 as SVGAGI. The CDR3 region is CASSYGGYNEQFF. The CDR3, as DNA: TGTGCCAGCAGTTACGGGGGGTACAATGAGCAGTTCTTC.